The 15 T cell receptor beta chains below come from one sample, sequenced in a study of T-cell memory formation after mild COVID-19. One entry per CDR3 protein, called by TCRdb with MiXCR from the 5' RACE reads. The sample includes 150,000 to 200,000 distinct CDR3 sequences, 11% of them seen just once. The sequenced sample was PBMCs or a T cell subset sorted from them (not recorded which). The receptors were gathered from a man younger than 30 who had mild COVID-19 (a few samples of this study predate the infection). Cell type and time point are not known.

This clonotype was found a few times. The genes are TRBV5-4 and TRBJ1-4; D is possibly TRBD1 (6 bases). Trimming removed 0 bases at V and 7 bases at J, with 10 bases between. Germline V lookup: CDR1 SGHNT, CDR2 YYREEE (reference sequence). The CDR3 is 14 residues long. CDR3 sequence reads: CASSLDRGSEKLFF. The DNA of the CDR3 is TGTGCCAGCAGCTTGGATAGGGGGTCTGAAAAACTGTTTTTT.

The gene calls are TRBV7-9 and TRBJ2-5; 11 bases match TRBD2. The CDR3 spans 15 residues. Germline loops: CDR1 SEHNR, CDR2 FQNEAQ (reference sequence). Trimming at V came to 5 bases and at J to 2 bases, leaving 4 bases not matched to a gene. The CDR3 here is CASSQGLAVQETQYF. CDR3 coding DNA: TGTGCCAGCAGCCAGGGACTAGCGGTACAAGAGACCCAGTACTTC. The complete variable domain, with remaining parts taken from reference TRBV7-9 and TRBJ2-5, reads DTGVSQNPRHKITKRGQNVTFRCDPISEHNRLYWYRQTLGQGPEFLTYFQNEAQLEKSRLLSDRFSAERPKGSFSTLEIQRTEQGDSAMYLCASSQGLAVQETQYFGPGTRLLVL.

This clonotype showed up just a few times. The rearrangement uses TRBV11-2 and TRBJ2-3; 7 bases map to TRBD2. V lost 5 bases and J lost 2; bases outside the gene matches: 10. The CDR3 consists of 16 residues. The germline gives CDR1 SGHAT, CDR2 FQNNGV. In DNA, the CDR3 is TGTGCCAGCAGCCCTGGGACTAACCGTTACACAGATACGCAGTATTTT. Protein: CASSPGTNRYTDTQYF.

This clonotype was picked up a small number of times. Written as DNA, the CDR3 is TGCGCCAGCAGCAAAGTAGCGGGGGCCCTCTTCACAGATACGCAGTATTTT. Its translation: CASSKVAGALFTDTQYF. The chain is built from TRBV5-1 and TRBJ2-3, with 9 bases fitting TRBD2. Unmatched junction bases numbered 11, after V lost 4 bases and J lost 2 bases. Germline V gene lookup returns CDR1 SGHRS and CDR2 YFSETQ. The CDR3 loop spans 17 amino acids.

This clonotype was counted ten times or more. This chain links TRBV4-1 with TRBJ2-1; D may be TRBD1 (6 bases). V was clipped by 4 bases and J by 8 bases, with 18 bases between them. Per the germline V gene, CDR1 is MGHRA and CDR2 is YSYEKL. The CDR3 runs 15 residues. The CDR3 DNA reads as TGCGCCAGCAGCCCTACTGGACCCAGGGGAGATGAGCAGTTCTTC. This gives the protein CASSPTGPRGDEQFF.

This clonotype has a single count. The chain's CDR3 is CASSFKGAPAETQYF. The CDR3, as DNA: TGTGCCAGCAGCTTTAAAGGGGCTCCAGCTGAGACCCAGTACTTC. The chain links TRBV7-2 to TRBJ2-5; perhaps TRBD1 as D (5 bases). Germline V gene lookup returns CDR1 SGHTA and CDR2 FQGNSA. Trimming pared 3 bases from V and 5 bases from J, leaving 16 bases between. CDR3 length: 15 amino acids.

This clonotype has more than one count but fewer than ten. J is TRBJ1-1 and V is TRBV10-3; TRBD1 matches at 10 bases. J was trimmed by 5 bases and V by 6 bases; bases with no gene match: 3. Germline lookup yields CDR1 ENHRY and CDR2 SYGVKD. The CDR3 extends over 13 amino acids. For the CDR3, the DNA is TGTGCCATCAGGACAGGGGGCCTGACTGAAGCTTTCTTT. This encodes CAIRTGGLTEAFF.

V usage is TRBV20-1 and J usage is TRBJ2-5, with 9 nucleotides matching TRBD2. The germline V gene encodes CDR1 DFQATT and CDR2 SNEGSKA (reference sequence). This CDR3 is 15 amino acids long. With 3 bases clipped from V and 5 bases from J, the junction kept 10 bases outside the gene matches. This CDR3 is CSASPRGGARETQYF. The CDR3 bases are TGCAGTGCTAGTCCGCGCGGGGGGGCCCGGGAGACCCAGTACTTC.

This clonotype was found a few times. The V call is TRBV12-3 or TRBV12-4, the J call TRBJ2-1; possibly TRBD1 for D (5 bases). CDR3 length: 13 residues. Trimming shortened V by 5 bases and J by 9 bases, and 14 bases separated the two germline ends. For the CDR3, the DNA is TGTGCCAGCAGTCAACAGGTTCAGGGTGAGCAGTTCTTC. It translates to CASSQQVQGEQFF.

V usage is TRBV11-2 and J usage is TRBJ2-7; D is possibly TRBD1 or TRBD2 (7 bases each). Trimming removed 5 bases at V and 3 bases at J, with 17 bases between. The CDR3 length is 15 residues. Germline V gene sequence: CDR1 SGHAT, CDR2 FQNNGV. Here the CDR3 DNA reads TGTGCCAGCAGCCAAGGAGCGGGACAGCTCTACGAGCAGTACTTC. Translation gives CASSQGAGQLYEQYF.

This clonotype came up a few times. The genes are TRBV7-2 and TRBJ1-2; 8 bases are shared with TRBD1. J lost 6 bases, V lost 3 bases, and 3 bases had no gene match. The germline gives CDR1 SGHTA, CDR2 FQGNSA. The CDR3 covers 13 residues. The CDR3 coding sequence is TGTGCCAGCAGCTTCCGGACAGGGCATGGCTACACCTTC. Protein product: CASSFRTGHGYTF.

This clonotype was picked up a small number of times. The chain is built from TRBV5-1 and TRBJ2-3; 8 bases match TRBD1. CDR1 is SGHRS and CDR2 is YFSETQ in the germline V gene. V shed 0 bases and J 4 bases; nucleotides not matched to a gene: 4. The CDR3 covers 15 residues. DNA of the CDR3: TGCGCCAGCAGCTTGGCCCTGGACAGGGCAGATACGCAGTATTTT. This encodes CASSLALDRADTQYF.

V usage is TRBV15 and J usage is TRBJ2-5; weak D call: TRBD2 (6 bases). Trimming left V 8 bases short and J 0 bases short, with 16 bases between. Per the germline V gene, CDR1 is LNHNV and CDR2 is YYDKDF (reference sequence). There are 15 residues in the CDR3. CDR3 DNA sequence: TGTGCCACCCGGCCACTAGCAGGGTACCAAGAGACCCAGTACTTC. Translation: CATRPLAGYQETQYF.

The chain combines TRBV12-3 or TRBV12-4 with TRBJ1-2; a weak D match, TRBD1 (5 bases). CDR3 length: 12 amino acids. V lost 6 bases to trimming and J lost 2 bases, with 7 bases between them. The DNA for the CDR3 is TGTGCCAGCAGGCGACAGAACTATGGCTACACCTTC. This gives the protein CASRRQNYGYTF.

This clonotype has a count of ten or more. V is TRBV5-1 and J is TRBJ2-1; D unclear. Trimming cost V 5 bases and J 7 bases, with 13 bases left between them. CDR3 length: 13 amino acids. In germline, CDR1 is SGHRS, CDR2 YFSETQ. The CDR3 DNA is TGCGCCAGCAGTGAGCCTATCGGAAATGAGCAGTTCTTC. This translates into CASSEPIGNEQFF.